This T cell receptor (beta chain) was documented in a study of blood T cell repertoires in COVID-19. The wider study: Sources were T cells, B-cell-depleted T cells, or PBMCs; the material itself was cDNA or gDNA.

Profiling relied on immunoSEQ multiplex PCR, and the TCRdb table lists in-frame clones only, not all of them. The data contain around 130,000 clones, around nine tenths of them singletons. This CDR3 has 16 residues. Per germline, CDR1 SGHRS and CDR2 YFSETQ. With V trimmed by 0 bases and J by 1 base, 6 bases remained unmatched. This clone came up once. The clonotype originates from a woman aged 45 to 65 with acute or convalescent COVID-19. The sample taken for sequencing was peripheral blood. V and J are TRBV5-1 and TRBJ1-2; 7 bases line up with TRBD1. The CDR3 region has the DNA TGCGCCAGCAGCTTGGATTTTGGGACAGTTAACTATGGCTACACCTTC. It encodes CASSLDFGTVNYGYTF. Drawing the rest from reference TRBV5-1 and TRBJ1-2, the complete variable domain is KAGVTQTPRYLIKTRGQQVTLSCSPISGHRSVSWYQQTPGQGLQFLFEYFSETQRNKGNFPGRFSGRQFSNSRSEMNVSTLELGDSALYLCASSLDFGTVNYGYTFGSGTRLTVV.